This TCR beta chain is drawn from a study of CD8+CD57+ T cells in acquired aplastic anemia. Background on the study: An average of around 3.5 ug of DNA was obtained from sorted CD4+ and CD8+ cells.

Genomic DNA, the template, was used for profiling of the TCR beta VDJ and CDR3. TCRdb reanalysed the reads using MiXCR and keeps one entry per CDR3 protein. This table holds around 500,000 distinct CDR3 sequences, around 30% found once. This clonotype was counted a single time. The length of the CDR3 is 17 residues. CDR1 and CDR2 from the germline V gene are SGHAT and FQDESV (reference sequence). V shed 4 bases, J shed 5 bases, and the junction held 16 bases outside the gene matches. Flow cytometry had shown expanded CD8+CD57+ cells in the patients chosen for sequencing. Sequencing was done on a sample of sorted CD4+, CD8+, or CD8+CD57+ T cells (not recorded which) from PBMCs. The chain combines TRBV11-1 with TRBJ1-1; the match to TRBD1 covers 7 bases. This TCR derives from a human donor with aplastic anemia. The CDR3 reads CASSYREQGEGGTEAFF. The CDR3 region has the DNA TGTGCCAGCAGCTATAGGGAGCAGGGGGAAGGTGGGACTGAAGCTTTCTTT.